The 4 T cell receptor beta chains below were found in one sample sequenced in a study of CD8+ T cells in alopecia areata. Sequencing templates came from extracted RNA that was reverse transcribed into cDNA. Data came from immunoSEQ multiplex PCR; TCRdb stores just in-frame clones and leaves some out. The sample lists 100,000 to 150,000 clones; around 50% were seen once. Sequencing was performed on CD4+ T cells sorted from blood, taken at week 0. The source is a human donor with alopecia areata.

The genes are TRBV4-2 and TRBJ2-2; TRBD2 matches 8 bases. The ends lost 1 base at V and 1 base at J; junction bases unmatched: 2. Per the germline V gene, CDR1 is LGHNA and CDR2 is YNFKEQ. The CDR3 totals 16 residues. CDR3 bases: TGTGCCAGCAGCCAAGCGGGAGGGGGGAACACCGGGGAGCTGTTTTTT. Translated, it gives CASSQAGGGNTGELFF.

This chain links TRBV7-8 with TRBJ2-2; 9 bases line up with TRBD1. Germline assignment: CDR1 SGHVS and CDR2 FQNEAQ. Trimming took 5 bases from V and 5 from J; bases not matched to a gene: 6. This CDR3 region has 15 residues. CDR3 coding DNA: TGTGCCAGCAGCCCGACAGGGGGACGGACCGGGGAGCTGTTTTTT. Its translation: CASSPTGGRTGELFF.

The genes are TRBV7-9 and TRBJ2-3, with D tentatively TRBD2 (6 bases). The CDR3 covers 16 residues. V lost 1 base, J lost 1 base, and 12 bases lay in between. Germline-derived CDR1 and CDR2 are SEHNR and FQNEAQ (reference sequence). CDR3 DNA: TGTGCCAGCAGCTTAGATGCAGGGACTCGCACAGATACGCAGTATTTT. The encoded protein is CASSLDAGTRTDTQYF.

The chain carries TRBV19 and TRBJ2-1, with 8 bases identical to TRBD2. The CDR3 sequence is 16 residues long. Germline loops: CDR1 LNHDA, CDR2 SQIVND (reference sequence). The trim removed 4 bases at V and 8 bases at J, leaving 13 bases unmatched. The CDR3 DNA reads TGTGCCAGTAGTACTATAAGCGGGAGTCTACGGGATGAGCAGTTCTTC. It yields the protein CASSTISGSLRDEQFF. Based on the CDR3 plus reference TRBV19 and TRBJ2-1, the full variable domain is DGGITQSPKYLFRKEGQNVTLSCEQNLNHDAMYWYRQDPGQGLRLIYYSQIVNDFQKGDIAEGYSVSREKKESFPLTVTSAQKNPTAFYLCASSTISGSLRDEQFFGPGTRLTVL.